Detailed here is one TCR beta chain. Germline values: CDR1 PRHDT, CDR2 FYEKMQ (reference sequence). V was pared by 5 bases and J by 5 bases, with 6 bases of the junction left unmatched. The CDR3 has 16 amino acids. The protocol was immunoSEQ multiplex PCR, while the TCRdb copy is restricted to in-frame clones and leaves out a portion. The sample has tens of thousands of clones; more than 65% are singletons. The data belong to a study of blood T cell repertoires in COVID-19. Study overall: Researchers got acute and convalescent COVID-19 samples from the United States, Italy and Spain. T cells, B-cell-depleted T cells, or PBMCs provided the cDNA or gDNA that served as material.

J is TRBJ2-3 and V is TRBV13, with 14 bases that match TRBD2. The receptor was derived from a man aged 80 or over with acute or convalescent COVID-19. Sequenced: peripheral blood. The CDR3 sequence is CASSPRLAGGIDTQYF. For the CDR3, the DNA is TGTGCCAGCAGCCCCCGACTAGCGGGAGGGATAGATACGCAGTATTTT. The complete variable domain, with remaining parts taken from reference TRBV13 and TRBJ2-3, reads AAGVIQSPRHLIKEKRETATLKCYPIPRHDTVYWYQQGPGQDPQFLISFYEKMQSDKGSIPDRFSAQQFSDYHSELNMSSLELGDSALYFCASSPRLAGGIDTQYFGPGTRLTVL.